One sample yielded the 30 T cell receptor beta chains listed below, sequenced in a study of Graves' ophthalmopathy and Graves' hyperthyroidism. Amplification from RNA transcripts yielded the TCR beta CDR3 regions. HTBI primers served in a first-round RT-PCR, which a second-round multiplex PCR followed. From the multiplex PCR reads, TCRdb called clonotypes with MiXCR, one entry per CDR3 protein. The sample lists around 590,000 distinct CDR3 sequences; approximately 37% were seen once. Sequences were obtained from peripheral blood or thyroid tissue (not recorded which). Receptor source: an adult man with Graves' hyperthyroidism.

This clonotype has at least ten counts. The CDR3 DNA follows: TGTGCCAGCAGCCATACTAGCGTTGGACAAGAGACCCAGTACTTC. It codes for CASSHTSVGQETQYF. The rearrangement joins TRBV11-2 to TRBJ2-5, with 7 bases identical to TRBD2. CDR1 SGHAT and CDR2 FQNNGV come from the germline V gene. The CDR3 is 15 residues long. V lost 5 bases and J lost 2; bases outside the gene matches: 8.

This clonotype was seen at least ten times. The V and J genes are TRBV13 and TRBJ1-1; TRBD1 matches 7 bases. The CDR3 length is 17 residues. Trimming removed 8 bases from V and 1 base from J; junction bases left unmatched: 16. Germline-derived CDR1 and CDR2 are PRHDT and FYEKMQ (reference sequence). The CDR3 sequence: CASGGGANRARNTEAFF. CDR3 nucleotides: TGTGCCAGCGGAGGGGGCGCTAACCGTGCAAGGAACACTGAAGCTTTCTTT.

The genes are TRBV7-8 and TRBJ2-3, with D hard to call. Between the trimmed V and J ends, which lost 5 bases and 6 bases, there was a span of 15 bases. Germline V gene data show CDR1 as SGHVS and CDR2 as FQNEAQ. The CDR3 is made up of 14 amino acids. The CDR3 coding sequence is TGTGCCAGCAGCAAATCTAGTGGAGTGGATACGCAGTATTTT. As protein: CASSKSSGVDTQYF.

The chain is built from TRBV3-1 and TRBJ2-2; 7 bases match TRBD2. The germline V gene encodes CDR1 LGHDT and CDR2 YNNKEL (reference sequence). The CDR3 is 17 residues long. The V and J ends lost 1 base and 0 bases, in that order; junction bases with no gene match: 5. The CDR3 DNA reads TGTGCCAGCAGCCAAGTGGGAGGGTTCGCGAACACCGGGGAGCTGTTTTTT. Protein: CASSQVGGFANTGELFF.

The V call is TRBV7-8, the J call TRBJ2-7; 7 bases align to TRBD2. Germline CDR1 is SGHVS and CDR2 is FQNEAQ. The trim removed 5 bases at V and 2 bases at J, leaving 15 bases unmatched. CDR3 length: 17 residues. The CDR3 sequence: CASSLRGRGPAAYEQYF. For the CDR3, the DNA is TGTGCCAGCAGCCTCCGGGGGAGGGGCCCGGCAGCCTACGAGCAGTACTTC.

On this clonotype itself: Likely a read error: the CDR3 ends without its conserved phenylalanine or tryptophan. The gene calls are TRBV24-1 and TRBJ1-1; 10 bases are a match to TRBD1. The germline CDR1 and CDR2 sequences are KGHDR and SFDVKD. The CDR3 contains 16 residues. Trimming at V came to 11 bases and at J to 1 base, leaving 12 bases not matched to a gene. CDR3 region: CASSLGQGVRNTEAFL. As DNA, the CDR3 is TGTGCCAGCAGCTTAGGACAGGGGGTGCGGAACACTGAAGCTTTCCTT.

The chain employs TRBV2 and TRBJ1-1; D remains unclear. With 4 bases removed from V and 2 bases from J, the gap between germline ends came to 8 bases. The length of the CDR3 is 13 residues. Germline V gene data show CDR1 as SNHLY and CDR2 as FYNNEI. The CDR3 bases are TGTGCCAGCAGTGGAAATAGCAACACTGAAGCTTTCTTT. Translating it yields CASSGNSNTEAFF.

V usage is TRBV11-2 and J usage is TRBJ2-7; D gene uncertain. The CDR3 is 13 residues long. V was cut by 1 base and J by 7 bases, with 11 bases left in between. The germline CDR1 and CDR2 sequences are SGHAT and FQNNGV. CDR3: CASSLAAYNEQYF. The CDR3 DNA is TGTGCCAGCAGCTTAGCGGCGTACAATGAGCAGTACTTC.

This clonotype was counted only a few times. The CDR3 sequence is CASSIQRSGQGYGYTF. CDR3 sequence (DNA): TGTGCCAGTAGTATACAACGATCGGGACAGGGCTATGGCTACACCTTC. The chain joins TRBV19 to TRBJ1-2, with 9 bases identical to TRBD1. The CDR3 runs 16 residues. Germline CDR1 is LNHDA and CDR2 is SQIVND (reference sequence). V was pared by 2 bases and J by 4 bases, with 8 bases of the junction left unmatched.

This chain links TRBV2 with TRBJ2-2; D possibly uses TRBD1 or TRBD2 (6 bases each). V was trimmed by 6 bases and J by 5 bases, leaving 19 bases between them. The germline V gene has CDR1 SNHLY and CDR2 FYNNEI. The CDR3 contains 16 residues. The CDR3 protein is CASSLGSTGRTGELFF. Here the CDR3 DNA reads TGTGCCAGCAGCTTAGGCAGCACAGGGAGGACCGGGGAGCTGTTTTTT.

The gene calls are TRBV19 and TRBJ1-5, with 8 bases aligning to TRBD1. Trimming took 8 bases from V and 4 from J; bases not matched to a gene: 7. Germline V gene lookup returns CDR1 LNHDA and CDR2 SQIVND (reference sequence). This CDR3 is 14 amino acids long. In DNA, the CDR3 is TGTGCCAGTGACACAGGGGGAGGTAATCAGCCCCAGCATTTT. It codes for CASDTGGGNQPQHF.

This clonotype was counted many times. The rearrangement joins TRBV6-5 to TRBJ1-5; TRBD1 might be the D (5 bases). V was cut by 8 bases and J by 7 bases, with 9 bases left in between. CDR1 and CDR2 from the germline V gene are MNHEY and SVGAGI. The CDR3 has 11 residues. This chain's CDR3 is CASGRGQPQHF. CDR3 bases: TGTGCCAGCGGAAGGGGACAGCCCCAGCATTTT.

The chain's CDR3 is CASSQATPSSYNSPLHF. The CDR3 DNA follows: TGCGCCAGCAGCCAAGCAACGCCGAGCTCCTATAATTCACCCCTCCACTTT. This chain connects TRBV4-1 to TRBJ1-6, with D unresolved. The CDR3 has 17 amino acids. Trimming cost V 1 base and J 0 bases, with 10 bases left between them. In germline, CDR1 is MGHRA, CDR2 YSYEKL.

This clonotype was picked up many times. The junction departs from germline at one end; a sequencing error may be responsible. This chain joins TRBV15 and TRBJ2-7; the match to TRBD1 covers 8 bases. Germline V gene data show CDR1 as LNHNV and CDR2 as YYDKDF (reference sequence). The CDR3 runs 15 residues. The DNA for the CDR3 is TGTGCCACCAGTAGAGACAGGGGAAGCTCCTACGAGCAGTACTTC. It yields the protein CATSRDRGSSYEQYF.

This clonotype was seen only a few times. This may be a read error: a much more frequent sequence differs by one nucleotide. This rearrangement joins TRBV20-1 to TRBJ2-5; D may match TRBD1 or TRBD2 (5 bases each). This CDR3 is built from 13 residues. V gave up 3 bases and J gave up 5 bases, with 13 bases separating them. Germline values: CDR1 DFQATT, CDR2 SNEGSKA (reference sequence). CDR3 protein: CSASGAGVETQYF. DNA for the CDR3: TGCAGTGCTAGCGGGGCGGGTGTGGAGACCCAGTACTTC.

Worth noting for this clonotype: A read error may produce the germline difference seen at one junction end. The chain has TRBV6-5 and TRBJ1-2; 8 bases map to TRBD1. Germline assignment: CDR1 MNHEY and CDR2 SVGAGI. CDR3 size: 13 residues. CDR3 region: CASSGQGRIGYAF. As DNA, the CDR3 is TGTGCCAGCAGTGGACAGGGTCGGATAGGCTACGCCTTT.

This clonotype was detected a few times. The rearrangement joins TRBV20-1 to TRBJ2-7, with 7 bases matching TRBD1. The CDR3 is 13 amino acids. Germline lookup yields CDR1 DFQATT and CDR2 SNEGSKA (reference sequence). Trimming removed 6 bases from V and 1 base from J; junction bases left unmatched: 6. For the CDR3, the DNA is TGCAGTGCCCCCGGGACAGTGTCCTACGAGCAGTACTTC. Its protein product is CSAPGTVSYEQYF.

About this clonotype: A much more abundant neighbour one base away suggests this may be a read error. The chain uses TRBV5-8 and TRBJ2-7; 7 positions agree with TRBD2. CDR3 length equals 16 residues. The junction had 13 bases not matched to a gene; V was cut back by 4 bases and J by 3 bases. The germline CDR1 and CDR2 sequences are SGHTS and YDEGEE. The CDR3 protein is CASSLRASGLNYEQYF. CDR3 nucleotides: TGTGCCAGCAGCCTTCGGGCTAGCGGATTAAACTACGAGCAGTACTTC. Based on the CDR3 plus reference TRBV5-8 and TRBJ2-7, the full variable domain is EAGVTQSPTHLIKTRGQQATLRCSPISGHTSVYWYQQALGLGLQFLLWYDEGEERNRGNFPPRFSGRQFPNYSSELNVNALELEDSALYLCASSLRASGLNYEQYFGPGTRLTVT.

Many counts were recorded for this clonotype. The chain recombines TRBV2 with TRBJ1-6; perhaps TRBD1 as D (5 bases). V dropped 6 bases and J dropped 4 bases, with 19 bases sitting between them. The CDR3 loop spans 17 amino acids. Per the germline V gene, CDR1 is SNHLY and CDR2 is FYNNEI. CDR3 coding DNA: TGTGCCAGCAGCGACAGTACAGGTCTTGAGTATAATTCACCCCTCCACTTT. This sequence encodes CASSDSTGLEYNSPLHF.

In its sample, this clonotype was seen a few times. The J gene is TRBJ2-7, the V gene TRBV7-9, with 9 nucleotides matching TRBD1. The CDR3 totals 16 residues. The V gene end was trimmed by 5 bases and the J gene end by 5 bases; junction bases not matched to a gene: 13. The germline gives CDR1 SEHNR, CDR2 FQNEAQ (reference sequence). This CDR3 reads CASSRPETGGWNEQYF. DNA of the CDR3: TGTGCCAGCAGCCGACCTGAGACAGGGGGGTGGAACGAGCAGTACTTC.

This clonotype has a count of ten or more. The V gene is TRBV25-1, the J gene TRBJ1-6; D remains ambiguous. V was cut by 2 bases and J by 0 bases, with 5 bases left in between. CDR1 MGHDK and CDR2 SYGVNS come from the germline V gene. CDR3 length: 15 amino acids. This CDR3 reads CASSELSSYNSPLHF. CDR3 sequence (DNA): TGTGCCAGCAGTGAACTGAGCTCCTATAATTCACCCCTCCACTTT.

This clonotype has just a few counts. The V call is TRBV9, the J call TRBJ2-7; D tentatively fits TRBD1 or TRBD2 (6 bases each). Germline V CDR1 and CDR2: SGDLS, YYNGEE. Trimming removed 5 bases from V and 6 bases from J, with 21 bases in between. The length of the CDR3 is 15 residues. The DNA of the CDR3 is TGTGCCAGCAGTTTAACCGCTGGGGGGCGGGTCGAGCAGTACTTC. This encodes CASSLTAGGRVEQYF.

This chain links TRBV3-1 with TRBJ1-2; D is uncertain. V was clipped by 8 bases and J by 5 bases, with 12 bases between them. The CDR3 contains 12 residues. Germline V gives CDR1 LGHDT, CDR2 YNNKEL (reference sequence). The CDR3 here is CASSPAEYGYTF. CDR3 nucleotides: TGTGCCAGCTCCCCCGCAGAGTATGGCTACACCTTC.

V and J are TRBV7-9 and TRBJ1-2, with TRBD1 as a possible D gene (5 bases). The ends were cut back, 1 base at V and 8 bases at J, with 17 bases in the middle. This CDR3 is built from 15 residues. Germline V gives CDR1 SEHNR, CDR2 FQNEAQ (reference sequence). The CDR3 protein is CASSLGGTEGRGYTF. The CDR3 DNA sequence: TGTGCCAGCAGCTTAGGAGGGACGGAGGGAAGGGGCTACACCTTC. Filled out from reference TRBV7-9 and TRBJ1-2, the complete variable domain reads DTGVSQNPRHKITKRGQNVTFRCDPISEHNRLYWYRQTLGQGPEFLTYFQNEAQLEKSRLLSDRFSAERPKGSFSTLEIQRTEQGDSAMYLCASSLGGTEGRGYTFGSGTRLTVV.

As DNA, the CDR3 is TGCAGCGTGACCGGGACAGGGACTAACTATGGCTACACCTTC. Translation: CSVTGTGTNYGYTF. The V gene is TRBV29-1, the J gene TRBJ1-2, with 9 bases lining up with TRBD1. CDR3 length equals 14 residues. In germline, CDR1 is SQVTM, CDR2 ANQGSEA. J gave up 0 bases and V 6 bases, and 5 bases lay outside the gene matches.

The CDR3: CSVETSGGGTQYF. CDR3 in DNA: TGCAGCGTTGAAACTAGCGGGGGCGGGACCCAGTACTTC. The chain carries TRBV29-1 and TRBJ2-5; 11 nucleotides align to TRBD2. Trimming took 2 bases from V and 7 from J; bases not matched to a gene: 3. The CDR3 extends over 13 amino acids. CDR1 and CDR2 from the germline V gene are SQVTM and ANQGSEA.

The rearrangement uses TRBV2 and TRBJ1-2; D not certain. CDR3 length: 10 amino acids. The germline gives CDR1 SNHLY, CDR2 FYNNEI. Trimming removed 1 base at V and 14 bases at J, with 8 bases between. The DNA of the CDR3 is TGTGCCAGCAGTGAAGACAGCCAAACCTTC. Protein product: CASSEDSQTF.

This clonotype was counted between two and nine times. The J gene is TRBJ1-5, the V gene TRBV19; TRBD1 aligns across 9 bases. V was pared by 6 bases and J by 7 bases, with 4 bases of the junction left unmatched. The CDR3 spans 13 residues. CDR1 LNHDA and CDR2 SQIVND come from the germline V gene (reference sequence). CDR3 sequence reads: CASRDRGKQPQHF. The CDR3 DNA reads as TGTGCCAGTAGGGACAGGGGAAAGCAGCCCCAGCATTTT.

This chain uses TRBV19 with TRBJ1-2; the D gene is possibly TRBD1 (6 bases). Germline assignment: CDR1 LNHDA and CDR2 SQIVND (reference sequence). V was trimmed by 5 bases and J by 1 base, leaving 11 bases between them. This CDR3 has 14 residues. CDR3 bases: TGTGCCAGTAGTGACAGGTTCTATAACTATGGCTACACCTTC. Translated, it gives CASSDRFYNYGYTF.

The table lists this clonotype with a count of one. V gene TRBV7-9 combines with J gene TRBJ2-2; D is uncertain. Trimming removed 5 bases from V and 9 bases from J, with 10 bases in between. CDR1 and CDR2 from the germline V gene are SEHNR and FQNEAQ (reference sequence). The CDR3 is 12 residues long. CDR3 sequence: CASSRPSRELFF. In nucleotides, the CDR3 is TGTGCCAGCAGCCGACCGTCCAGGGAGCTGTTTTTT.